A selection of T cell receptor beta chains follows, all from one sample in a study of T cell changes during pregnancy in multiple sclerosis. The table came from immunoSEQ multiplex PCR; TCRdb's copy has only in-frame clones and leaves some out. Of around 59,000 clones listed, 93% are singletons. The source material was CD8+ T cells from peripheral blood mononuclear cells, sampled in the second trimester of pregnancy. These receptors all come from a female donor with multiple sclerosis, enrolled in a pregnancy study. Both conserved end residues are trimmed from each CDR3.

V	CDR3
TRBV2	ASSGIGGQETQY
TRBV6-6	ASSSSDTYEQY
TRBV4-3	ASSQDAGVLYEQY
TRBV13	ASSLLPGMGTEAF
TRBV1	TSSDGTGCNQPQH
TRBV7-8	ASSSGWTSGRANTGELF
TRBV29-1	SASPSSGRSPYEQY
TRBV9	ASGAGSYNEQF
TRBV9	ASSVVGASSYNEQF
TRBV11-2	ASSLGTSGGNEQF
TRBV28	ASSLYGTEAF
TRBV29-1	SARTPDSYEQY
TRBV11-3	ASSPGTGGHEQF
TRBV9	ASRDTGSYGYT
TRBV7-9	ASRPAGWGRNTEAF
TRBV6-4	ASSPGGLGEKLF
TRBV5-1	ASSLASGRRPDNYGYT
TRBV10-3	AISEWASYNEQF
TRBV7-8	ASSPRGQYISPLH
TRBV30	AWSVEGTGELF
TRBV9	ASSIGTGYQETQY
TRBV6-1	ASSESLRVSSYEQY
TRBV30	AWSSGTPYNEQF
TRBV28	ASSLRGNVGYGYT
TRBV6-5	ASSYSPPPNQPQH
TRBV9	ASSGRVGTSDEQY
TRBV4-2	ASSQALVFGSFTDTQY
TRBV4-3	ASSQERQGTYEQY
TRBV12-5	ASGTWHDYGYT
TRBV7-9	ASVQDRGFYEQY
TRBV9	ASSDGQVLYNEQF
TRBV7-3	ASSAGQGWYNEQF
TRBV27	ASSPSYQETQY
TRBV2	ASSGLASGSLSTDTQY
TRBV2	ASGGQGGYEQY
TRBV6-1	ASRWTGEGETQY
TRBV9	ASSARQGAYNEQF
TRBV29-1	SVPGEGVQETQY
TRBV11-2	ASSLGQVSYEQY
TRBV28	ASRTQGAYQPQH
TRBV5-1	ASSFLSPLNRCNQPQH
TRBV5-5	ASSLEQGYNQPQH
TRBV5-4	ASAGGLNTEAF
TRBV4-1	ASSRRQGTEAF
TRBV9	ASSTPLLAGDTDTQY
TRBV6-6	ASSYGDNNQPQH
TRBV6-1	ASSDDRGSAYEQY
TRBV4-1	ASSQVRNTGELF
TRBV7-8	ASSMRTGGFHEQY
TRBV11-2	ASSLGQVYGYT
TRBV5-3	ARSRRTSGDGANVLT
TRBV7-2	ASSPRPRSATDTQY
TRBV19	ASSQGATGYT
TRBV2	ASSEAGAGEWGNTGELF
TRBV11-2	ASSLGLYQPQH
TRBV7-8	ASSPWTSGRIGETQY
TRBV6-6	ATNEGQFYEQY
TRBV9	ASSAEGRGGRADTQY
TRBV10-3	AISEDRVETQY
TRBV11-2	ASSLQGNSNQPQH